This T cell receptor (beta chain) was obtained from a study of beta chain features in type 1 diabetes. Study outcomes and limitations: HLA influence on TCRB rearrangement stayed unresolved here. In the patient group, naive, central memory and Treg TCRB repertoires seemed more alike than in the healthy donor group. People with Type 1 diabetes carried modestly yet significantly shorter TCRB CDR3s in all four CD4+ subsets.

A note on this clone: Its antigen is currently unknown. Other DNA sequences from this sample encode an identical CDR3 as well.

One heparinised draw of blood, averaging roughly 120 mL, came from each donor. Each sorted population was over 95% pure. Every isolated RNA sample was fully reverse transcribed, so sequencing captured expressed TCRB transcripts. Only in-frame clones appear in the TCRdb table, and some are missing; sequencing was by immunoSEQ multiplex PCR. The sample holds 160,000 or so clones; 6.5% to 10% are singletons and the top ten take over 0.5%. Material for sequencing was central memory CD4+ T cells from blood. The clonotype originates from a young woman with type 1 diabetes.

The chain's CDR3 is CSAKPSYEQYF. The CDR3 DNA is TGCAGTGCTAAGCCTAGTTACGAGCAGTACTTC. The chain recombines TRBV20-1 with TRBJ2-7; no clear D gene. This CDR3 is built from 11 residues. Trimming pared 4 bases from V and 4 bases from J, leaving 8 bases between. From germline, CDR1 is DFQATT and CDR2 SNEGSKA (reference sequence).